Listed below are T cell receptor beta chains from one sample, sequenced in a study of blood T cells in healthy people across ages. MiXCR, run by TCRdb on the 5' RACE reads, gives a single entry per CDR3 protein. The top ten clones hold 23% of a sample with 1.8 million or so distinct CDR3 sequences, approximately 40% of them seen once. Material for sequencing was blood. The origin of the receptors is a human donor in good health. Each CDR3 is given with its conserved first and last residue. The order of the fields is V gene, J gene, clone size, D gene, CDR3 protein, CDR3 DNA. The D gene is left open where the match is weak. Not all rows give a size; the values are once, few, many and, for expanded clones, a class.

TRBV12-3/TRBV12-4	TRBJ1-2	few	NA	CASSLNREIDGYTF	TGTGCCAGCAGTTTGAACAGGGAGATCGATGGCTACACCTTC
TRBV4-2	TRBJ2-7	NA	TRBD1	CASSQPRDSYEQYF	TGTGCCAGCAGCCAGCCTCGGGACAGTTACGAGCAGTACTTC
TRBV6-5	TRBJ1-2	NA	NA	CASSYFSVVGAQPPNYGYTF	TGTGCCAGCAGTTACTTTTCTGTAGTGGGGGCTCAGCCTCCTAACTATGGCTACACCTTC
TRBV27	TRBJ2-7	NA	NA	CASRIRGGEQYF	TGTGCCAGCAGGATCAGAGGGGGTGAGCAGTACTTC
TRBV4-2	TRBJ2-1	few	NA	CASSQERRLDNEQFF	TGTGCCAGCAGCCAAGAACGCAGACTCGACAATGAGCAGTTCTTC
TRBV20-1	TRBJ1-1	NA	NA	CSAPREGHTEAFF	TGCAGTGCTCCCCGGGAGGGACACACTGAAGCTTTCTTT
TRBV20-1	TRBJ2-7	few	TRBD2	CSARNPPTREGEQYF	TGCAGTGCTAGGAACCCCCCAACTAGGGAGGGCGAGCAGTACTTC
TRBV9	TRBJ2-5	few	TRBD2	CASSVGWRGLQTQYF	TGTGCCAGCAGCGTAGGCTGGCGGGGGTTGCAGACCCAGTACTTC
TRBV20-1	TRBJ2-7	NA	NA	CSARFRIAAEQYF	TGCAGTGCTAGATTCAGGATTGCAGCCGAGCAGTACTTC
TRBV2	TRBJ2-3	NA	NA	CASSALAGGLKGPGTQYF	TGTGCCAGCAGCGCGCTAGCAGGGGGGCTGAAAGGGCCCGGTACGCAGTATTTT
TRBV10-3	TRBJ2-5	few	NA	CAISEHQQGALETQYF	TGTGCCATCAGTGAGCACCAACAGGGTGCTCTTGAGACCCAGTACTTC
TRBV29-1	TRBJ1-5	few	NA	CSTKELDQPQHF	TGCAGCACCAAGGAGTTGGATCAGCCCCAGCATTTT
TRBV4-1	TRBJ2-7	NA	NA	CASSQVGTQNSKEYF	TGCGCCAGCAGCCAAGTTGGGACCCAAAATTCAAAGGAGTACTTC